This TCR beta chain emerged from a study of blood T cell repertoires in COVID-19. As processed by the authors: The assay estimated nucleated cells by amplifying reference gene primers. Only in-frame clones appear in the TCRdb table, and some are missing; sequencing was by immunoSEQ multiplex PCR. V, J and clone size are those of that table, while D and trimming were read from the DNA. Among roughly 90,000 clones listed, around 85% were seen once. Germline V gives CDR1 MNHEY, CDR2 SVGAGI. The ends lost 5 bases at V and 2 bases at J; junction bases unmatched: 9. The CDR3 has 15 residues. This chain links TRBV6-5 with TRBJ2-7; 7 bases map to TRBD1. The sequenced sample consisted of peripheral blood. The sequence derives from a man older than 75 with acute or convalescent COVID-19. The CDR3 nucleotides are TGTGCCAGCAGTCCAAGGGGGCAGGGAGCCTACGAGCAGTACTTC. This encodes CASSPRGQGAYEQYF.